Each of the 23 T cell receptor beta chains below was sequenced from the same sample in a study of Graves' ophthalmopathy and Graves' hyperthyroidism (dated by TCRdb to between 2018 and 2020). For sequencing, an Illumina HiSeq 2000 was employed. TCR beta CDR3 regions were amplified from RNA transcripts for repertoire sequencing. HTBI primers and the Qiagen OneStep RT-PCR kit were used in a first-round RT-PCR, which was followed by a second-round multiplex PCR, size selection and purification. TCRdb trimmed the raw reads at Q25, called clones with MiXCR and kept productive beta chains. Rows merge per CDR3 protein into single entries with the most common DNA and genes. The sample profile shows 400,000 to 450,000 distinct CDR3 sequences; under 25% of them were found once. The top ten clones comprise roughly 3% of the sample. The source material was peripheral blood. The origin of the receptors is a woman aged 18-29 years with stable Graves' hyperthyroidism. Donor details come from another sample of the same person, matched by shared clones.

The sample holds many counts of this clonotype. The chain joins TRBV6-1 to TRBJ1-2; no clear D gene. The CDR3 consists of 13 residues. CDR1 MNHNS and CDR2 SASEGT come from the germline V gene. Deletions cut 6 bases from V and 7 bases from J, with 15 bases between. DNA for the CDR3: TGTGCCAGCAGCGTTGGGGTTCTGAGTGGCTACACCTTC. It specifies CASSVGVLSGYTF.

In its sample, this clonotype was seen many times. The V gene is TRBV29-1, the J gene TRBJ2-7, with 11 bases identical to TRBD1. The V gene end was trimmed by 6 bases and the J gene end by 2 bases; junction bases not matched to a gene: 3. From germline, CDR1 is SQVTM and CDR2 ANQGSEA. The CDR3 is 13 residues long. Here the CDR3 reads CSVGQGAAYEQYF. CDR3 DNA sequence: TGCAGCGTCGGACAGGGGGCGGCCTACGAGCAGTACTTC.

The sample holds many counts of this clonotype. CDR3 protein: CASSNPTGGGYGYTF. The CDR3 DNA reads TGTGCCAGCAGTAACCCTACAGGGGGCGGCTATGGCTACACCTTC. The V gene is TRBV27, the J gene TRBJ1-2; 9 bases match TRBD1. The germline V gene has CDR1 MNHEY and CDR2 SMNVEV (reference sequence). The CDR3 has 15 amino acids. Trimming at V came to 5 bases and at J to 4 bases, leaving 8 bases not matched to a gene.

This clonotype occurred many times. The chain links TRBV6-1 to TRBJ1-5; D gene uncertain. This CDR3 has 13 residues. Trimming took off 3 bases at V and 6 bases at J, with 9 bases between the two ends. Germline V gene data show CDR1 as MNHNS and CDR2 as SASEGT. DNA for the CDR3: TGTGCCAGCAGTGACCCGCTGGGTCAGCCCCAGCATTTT. The encoded protein is CASSDPLGQPQHF.

This clonotype has at least ten counts. The chain has TRBV19 and TRBJ2-6; D is possibly TRBD2 (6 bases). V gave up 1 base and J gave up 4 bases, with 11 bases separating them. Germline CDR1 and CDR2: LNHDA and SQIVND (reference sequence). The CDR3 covers 16 residues. The CDR3 DNA reads as TGTGCCAGTAGTATAGTAAGGGACTCCGGGGCCAACGTCCTGACTTTC. This gives the protein CASSIVRDSGANVLTF.

This clonotype was counted many times. This sequence joins TRBV4-2 and TRBJ2-5; D assignment may be TRBD1 or TRBD2 (5 bases each). This CDR3 has 15 residues. Germline lookup yields CDR1 LGHNA and CDR2 YNFKEQ. V dropped 0 bases and J dropped 5 bases, with 13 bases sitting between them. This CDR3 is CASSQDTGEGETQYF. Here the CDR3 DNA reads TGTGCCAGCAGCCAAGATACGGGTGAGGGGGAGACCCAGTACTTC.

The V gene is TRBV20-1, the J gene TRBJ2-2; D not certain. Germline CDR1 DFQATT, CDR2 SNEGSKA (reference sequence). This CDR3 is 13 amino acids long. V gave up 4 bases and J gave up 0 bases, with 6 bases separating them. The CDR3 nucleotides are TGCAGTGCTATGTTGTCGAACACCGGGGAGCTGTTTTTT. Protein sequence: CSAMLSNTGELFF.

This clonotype was seen repeatedly, ten times or more. The chain joins TRBV30 to TRBJ2-2; 7 bases align to TRBD2. This CDR3 contains 14 residues. V shed 0 bases and J 7 bases; nucleotides not matched to a gene: 5. CDR1 and CDR2 (germline): GTSNPN, SVGIG (reference sequence). The DNA of the CDR3 is TGTGCCTGGAGTGTACTGGGAGGGGTCGGGGAGCTGTTTTTT. As protein: CAWSVLGGVGELFF.

Many counts were recorded for this clonotype. The rearrangement uses TRBV12-3 or TRBV12-4 and TRBJ2-7; TRBD2 might be the D (5 bases). With 5 bases removed from V and 12 bases from J, the gap between germline ends came to 23 bases. The CDR3 loop spans 14 amino acids. The CDR3 reads CASSPGLPIKLLYF. The DNA for the CDR3 is TGTGCCAGCAGTCCCGGACTCCCCATCAAGCTCTTGTACTTC.

This clonotype has at least ten counts. This chain connects TRBV20-1 to TRBJ1-3; D gene uncertain. V lost 3 bases, J lost 7 bases, and 7 bases lay in between. The CDR3 runs 11 residues. Germline CDR1 is DFQATT and CDR2 is SNEGSKA (reference sequence). CDR3 sequence reads: CSASRPNTIYF. The DNA for the CDR3 is TGCAGTGCTAGCCGGCCCAACACCATATATTTT.

This clonotype was seen a few times. The chain recombines TRBV5-1 with TRBJ2-7; D gene unclear. Trimming shortened V by 0 bases and J by 6 bases, and 10 bases separated the two germline ends. The CDR3 consists of 13 residues. The germline CDR1 and CDR2 sequences are SGHRS and YFSETQ. The CDR3, as DNA: TGCGCCAGCAGCTTGGCCGAAGGTGGCGAGCAGTACTTC. Encoded protein: CASSLAEGGEQYF.

This clonotype has a count of ten or more. The chain uses TRBV6-1 and TRBJ2-5; D is possibly TRBD2 (5 bases). CDR1 and CDR2 from the germline V gene are MNHNS and SASEGT. This CDR3 comprises 19 residues. V was trimmed by 4 bases and J by 2 bases, leaving 26 bases between them. CDR3 loop: CASSVIVAKGLSRQETQYF. As DNA, the CDR3 is TGTGCCAGCAGTGTAATTGTCGCCAAAGGACTTTCTCGACAAGAGACCCAGTACTTC.

This clonotype appeared a few times. V usage is TRBV28 and J usage is TRBJ1-2; D is undetermined. This CDR3 has 14 amino acids. V lost 4 bases to trimming and J lost 4 bases, with 13 bases between them. Germline CDR1 reads MDHEN; CDR2 reads SYDVKM. CDR3 protein: CASSSLQEAYGYTF. The CDR3 nucleotides are TGTGCCAGCAGTTCTCTGCAGGAGGCCTATGGCTACACCTTC.

This clonotype has ten or more counts. The V and J genes are TRBV25-1 and TRBJ2-7; 12 bases match TRBD2. Per the germline V gene, CDR1 is MGHDK and CDR2 is SYGVNS. Trimming removed 4 bases from V and 3 bases from J; junction bases left unmatched: 7. The CDR3 length is 16 residues. CDR3 in DNA: TGTGCCAGCAGTGCTTCAGAGACTAGCGGGAGCTACGAGCAGTACTTC. It encodes CASSASETSGSYEQYF.

In its sample, this clonotype was seen many times. This chain uses TRBV6-1 with TRBJ1-2; TRBD1 matches at 9 bases. The CDR3 extends over 16 amino acids. The ends lost 4 bases at V and 2 bases at J; junction bases unmatched: 8. CDR1 and CDR2 (germline): MNHNS, SASEGT. The DNA for the CDR3 is TGTGCCAGCAGTGGGGACAGGGAGCCGGGAAACTATGGCTACACCTTC. It yields the protein CASSGDREPGNYGYTF.

In its sample, this clonotype was seen many times. The genes are TRBV19 and TRBJ2-5; tentative D call: TRBD1 (6 bases). The V and J ends lost 2 bases and 5 bases respectively, with 12 bases between them. This CDR3 has 14 residues. Germline CDR1 reads LNHDA; CDR2 reads SQIVND (reference sequence). CDR3 coding DNA: TGTGCCAGTAGTATAACAGGGTTCGGGGAGACCCAGTACTTC. This gives the protein CASSITGFGETQYF.

This clonotype has ten or more counts. Mismatch with germline at one junction end may stem from a read error. The chain combines TRBV6-1 with TRBJ2-5; 7 bases fit TRBD1. Germline V gene data show CDR1 as MNHNS and CDR2 as SASEGT. The CDR3 runs 14 residues. The CDR3 here is CASCDGTDQETQYF. The CDR3 nucleotides are TGTGCCAGCTGTGATGGGACAGACCAAGAGACCCAGTACTTC.

This clonotype was seen many times. The chain couples TRBV27 to TRBJ2-7; 9 bases map to TRBD2. Germline loops: CDR1 MNHEY, CDR2 SMNVEV (reference sequence). This CDR3 contains 14 residues. J lost 6 bases, V lost 7 bases, and 10 bases had no gene match. CDR3: CASTSLVSGGEQYF. In DNA form, the CDR3 reads TGTGCCAGCACCTCCTTAGTTAGCGGGGGCGAGCAGTACTTC.

This clonotype occurred many times. V and J are TRBV29-1 and TRBJ2-7; a weak D match, TRBD2 (6 bases). Trimming removed 1 base from V and 0 bases from J, with 7 bases in between. This CDR3 has 13 residues. Germline lookup yields CDR1 SQVTM and CDR2 ANQGSEA. This CDR3 reads CSVEAGVSYEQYF. The CDR3 DNA reads as TGCAGCGTTGAAGCGGGAGTCTCCTACGAGCAGTACTTC.

Comments on this clonotype: Given a much more abundant clone one base away, this may be a read error. This chain uses TRBV29-1 with TRBJ2-2; a weak D match, TRBD2 (5 bases). CDR1 SQVTM and CDR2 ANQGSEA come from the germline V gene. CDR3 length equals 12 residues. CDR3 residues: CSVKGWHGELLF. The CDR3 DNA is TGCAGCGTTAAGGGATGGCACGGGGAGCTGTTGTTT.

This clonotype was detected ten times or more. V usage is TRBV12-3 or TRBV12-4 and J usage is TRBJ2-2; TRBD2 matches at 13 bases. V shed 5 bases and J 9 bases; nucleotides not matched to a gene: 9. This CDR3 is built from 16 residues. The CDR3 nucleotides are TGTGCCAGCAGTGACCGTGGGACTAGCGGGAACAGGGAGCTGTTTTTT. Residues: CASSDRGTSGNRELFF.

This clonotype was seen at least ten times. V is TRBV11-2 and J is TRBJ2-2, with D uncertain. This CDR3 comprises 15 residues. With 1 base removed from V and 5 bases from J, the gap between germline ends came to 11 bases. Germline V lookup: CDR1 SGHAT, CDR2 FQNNGV. The CDR3 here is CASSLVSPWTGELFF. DNA of the CDR3: TGTGCCAGCAGCTTAGTTTCCCCGTGGACCGGGGAGCTGTTTTTT.

This clonotype was observed at least ten times. The DNA of the CDR3 is TGCAGTGCTACCGGGGGGAATCACGAGGGGAACACTGAAGCTTTCTTT. Protein product: CSATGGNHEGNTEAFF. The genes are TRBV20-1 and TRBJ1-1; the D gene is possibly TRBD1 (5 bases). Trimming took 4 bases from V and 1 from J, leaving 19 bases between them. Germline CDR1 is DFQATT and CDR2 is SNEGSKA (reference sequence). The CDR3 extends over 16 amino acids.